The 5 T cell receptor beta chains reported below all come from one sample, sequenced in a study of chemoradiotherapy in HPV16-positive cancers. The data were produced by immunoSEQ multiplex PCR, yet TCRdb's version contains in-frame clones alone and is incomplete. Of 4,000 to 6,000 clones in the sample, over 70% were seen once. The sample in question was tumor tissue, obtained from a patient who underwent chemoradiotherapy. The source is a human donor with HPV-associated anogenital cancer.

This clone was detected once. The chain is built from TRBV23-1 and TRBJ1-1; perhaps TRBD1 as D (5 bases). TRBV23-1 counts as an open reading frame of uncertain function. V lost 4 bases and J 5 bases, leaving 14 bases between the germline ends. The CDR3 contains 14 residues. The CDR3: CASSPSGIGTEAFF. The CDR3 region has the DNA TGCGCCAGCAGTCCATCAGGGATTGGGACTGAAGCTTTCTTT.

The chain carries TRBV7-9 and TRBJ2-1; 10 nucleotides align to TRBD1. J lost 5 bases, V lost 2 bases, and 3 bases had no gene match. CDR1 and CDR2 from the germline V gene are SEHNR and FQNEAQ (reference sequence). The CDR3 length is 15 residues. The CDR3 sequence is CASSLRTGGNNEQFF. CDR3 coding DNA: TGTGCCAGCAGCTTAAGGACAGGGGGGAACAATGAGCAGTTCTTC.

The J gene is TRBJ1-4, the V gene TRBV30, with D possibly TRBD1 on 6 matching bases. CDR1 is GTSNPN, CDR2 SVGIG, per germline (reference sequence). The CDR3 is 13 amino acids. The germline V and J ends were trimmed by 5 bases and 5 bases, with 12 bases remaining between them. The CDR3 region has the DNA TGTGCCTGGGGACAGATCATAAATGAAAAACTGTTTTTT. This translates into CAWGQIINEKLFF.

V gene TRBV30 combines with J gene TRBJ1-6; D uncertain. The V and J ends lost 3 bases and 9 bases respectively, with 18 bases between them. This CDR3 has 15 residues. Germline V gene sequence: CDR1 GTSNPN, CDR2 SVGIG (reference sequence). CDR3 sequence: CAWRLALGNFSPLHF. The DNA of the CDR3 is TGTGCCTGGAGACTAGCGCTGGGTAACTTTTCACCCCTCCACTTT.

This clone has a single count. The V gene is TRBV5-5, the J gene TRBJ2-3, with 9 bases aligning to TRBD1. Germline V gives CDR1 SGHKS, CDR2 YYEKEE (reference sequence). The J segment lost 0 bases and the V segment lost 5 bases, leaving 4 bases of the junction unmatched. This CDR3 spans 15 amino acids. The CDR3 loop reads CASSWGQGSTDTQYF. CDR3 sequence (DNA): TGTGCCAGCAGTTGGGGACAGGGTAGCACAGATACGCAGTATTTT.